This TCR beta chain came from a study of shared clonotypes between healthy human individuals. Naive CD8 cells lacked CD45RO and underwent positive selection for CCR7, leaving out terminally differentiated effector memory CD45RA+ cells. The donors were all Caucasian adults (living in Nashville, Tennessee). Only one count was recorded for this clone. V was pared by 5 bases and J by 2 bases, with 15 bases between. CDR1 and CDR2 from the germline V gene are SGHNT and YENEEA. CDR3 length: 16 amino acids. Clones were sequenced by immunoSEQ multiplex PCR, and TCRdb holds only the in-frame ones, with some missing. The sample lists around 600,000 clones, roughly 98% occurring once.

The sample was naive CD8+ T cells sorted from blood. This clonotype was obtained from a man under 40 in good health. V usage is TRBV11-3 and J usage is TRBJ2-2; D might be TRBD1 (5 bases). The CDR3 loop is CASSPAVRGNTGELFF. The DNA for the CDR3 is TGTGCCAGCAGCCCCGCCGTTAGGGGAAACACCGGGGAGCTGTTTTTT. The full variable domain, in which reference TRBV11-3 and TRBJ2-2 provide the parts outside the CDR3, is EAGVVQSPRYKIIEKKQPVAFWCNPISGHNTLYWYLQNLGQGPELLIRYENEEAVDDSQLPKDRFSAERLKGVDSTLKIQPAELGDSAVYLCASSPAVRGNTGELFFGEGSRLTVL.